The entry below gives a single TCR beta chain sequence along with its context. This clonotype was found a few times. Its specific antigen is unknown. Base qualities are not provided; no much larger clone lies one nucleotide away. This sample stems from a study of blood T cells in healthy people across ages (dated by TCRdb to the mid-2010s). In the study overall: In model experiments, roughly one uniquely barcoded TCR beta cDNA molecule per two T cells was captured by template switching. The donors were split into four age groups: young (average around 15 years), middle-aged (about 40), aged (roughly 65) and long-lived (approximately 80). Using deep sequencing normalized with unique cDNA molecular identifiers, the study measured how TCR beta repertoire diversity changes with age. For two donors (one aged 18 to 30 and one aged 80 or older), the study analyzed two additional independent replicas of 1 million unique cDNA reads from the same blood draw.

The protocol used for the library was 5' RACE. Sequencing was performed on an Illumina HiSeq 2500. The second PCR ran for roughly 7 to 11 cycles and used a J-beta primer mix along with a sample-barcoded 5' primer. A template-switch 5' adaptor carrying 12 random nucleotides introduced a unique molecular identifier onto each TCR beta cDNA molecule. Each sample yielded at least 2.5 million CDR3-containing paired-end reads. All of the RNA was converted into first-strand cDNA using the Mint cDNA synthesis kit, with a TRBC-specific oligonucleotide serving as the primer. Following uracil-DNA glycosylase treatment, all cDNA underwent a first 18-cycle PCR with the universal primers M1SS and BC2_uni_R. On the authors' methods: Normalization of each sample was performed by random selection of 1 million high-quality reads, each carrying a distinct molecular identifier. Reads with shared molecular identifiers were discarded instead of being binned into consensus sequences. CDR3 identification, clonotype clustering and error correction used MiTCR with a Q25 quality threshold and the strictest error-elimination algorithm. A nonparametric unseen species model with Euler transformation was used to estimate lower-bound total TCR beta diversity. Starting from the raw public reads, TCRdb applied fastp trimming at Q25, assembled clones with MiXCR and retained in-frame beta chains. Rows merge per CDR3 protein into single entries with the most common DNA and genes. It is TCRdb's table, rather than the study itself, that gives the V and J calls and clone size. Here the sample has roughly 1,100,000 distinct CDR3 sequences; less than 25% occur a single time. Of the sample, 0.65% to 0.95% falls within the top ten clones.

Systemically healthy Caucasian individuals from Russia, 35 to 50 in total and aged about 6 to 95 years, were included as donors. About 10 milliliters of peripheral blood were collected from each donor into EDTA-treated Vacutainer tubes. Ficoll-Paque density-gradient centrifugation was used to isolate PBMCs, with at least 6 million obtained per sample. Total RNA, at least 6 micrograms per sample, was extracted from PBMCs with Trizol reagent. For every donor, flow cytometry on a PBMC aliquot measured the percentage of naive CD45RAhigh/CD27high T cells. The germline V gene sets CDR1 to MGHRA and CDR2 to YSYEKL. A distance of 15 bases separates the germline ends of V and J, which lose 4 bases and 2 bases respectively. CDR3 length: 15 amino acids, cysteine to phenylalanine. Left in the record is the CDR3 DNA by itself, 45 bases read in frame from the first base. On the study overall, not on this receptor specifically: Estimates of total diversity based on one million sequenced T cells were regarded as lower bounds and as underestimates. The percentage of naive T cells measured by flow cytometry correlated strongly with observed TCR beta diversity. Compared with the aged group, the long-lived group had more naive CD4+ T cells, fewer expanded clones and increased TCR diversity, a pattern suggesting age selection. As age increased, observed TCR beta diversity per million T cells dropped in a roughly linear way, and a significant reduction was already evident by age 40. Since profiling was done on bulk unsorted PBMCs, naive and antigen-experienced compartments could not be conclusively compared. Because donor CMV infection status was unknown, age-related changes in expanded clonotypes were potentially confounded.

The same data also went into a second study, on T cells of mothers and their children. The second paper states: Nine systemically healthy Caucasian individuals, comprising three mothers and their six children, were included as donors. cDNA synthesis used all of the extracted RNA, with 1.5 ug of RNA in each 15 ul reaction. Sample barcodes and 2-4 random nucleotides were added via the M1S primer in the second PCR. Each mother yielded over 9.5 million TCR beta CDR3 reads and each child about 3 million reads. Thymic selection shapes the output of TCR recombination in a similar way in related and unrelated pairs, and inherited differences have a minor effect. Related mother-child pairs always showed normalized repertoire overlap that was slightly higher than in unrelated mother-child pairs, though the difference was never significant. With a sensitivity of approximately 93 clones per million clonotypes, no persistent microchimeric T cell clones were detected. Deep NGS was used in the study to compare the TCR beta repertoires of mothers and children and to look for features that separate related mother-child pairs from unrelated individuals. Mothers averaged about 40 +/- 4 years of age and children averaged approximately 11 +/- 4 years. After adapters were ligated using NEBNext reagents, the libraries underwent 100+100 nt paired-end sequencing on an Illumina HiSeq 2000. To avoid cross-contamination, the mother libraries and the child libraries were prepared a month apart and sequenced in separate runs. For each donor, somewhere between about 450,000 and 2,200,000 distinct TCR beta clonotypes were identified. Naive TCR beta clonotypes were estimated from low-frequency clonotypes matched to each donor's FACS-determined naive share, without sorting.

The sample was blood. This receptor was identified in a girl aged 2-10 years in good health. The chain uses TRBV4-1 and TRBJ2-7; the D region possibly corresponds to TRBD2 (6 bases align). The CDR3 region: CASSPGTLTPYEQYF. The sequenced DNA is TGCGCCAGCAGCCCTGGGACTCTCACCCCCTACGAGCAGTACTTC.